The clone carrying this T cell receptor (beta chain) showed up just a few times. The record originates from a study of human T cells and chemical hapten exposure. Germline V lookup: CDR1 SNHLY, CDR2 FYNNEI. V dropped 7 bases and J dropped 0 bases, with 9 bases sitting between them. The CDR3 loop spans 14 amino acids. The sample's time point: pre-sensitization, week 0. Noted treatment: therapeutic diphenylcyclopropenone sensitization with weekly scalp DPC. TCRdb re-called the RACE reads through MiXCR, storing one row per CDR3 protein. The table records 280,000 or so distinct CDR3 sequences, around 7% of them present only once.

The sample in question was whole blood, obtained in connection with sensitization to the hapten diphenylcyclopropenone (DPC). The V gene is TRBV2, the J gene TRBJ2-2; D remains ambiguous. The receptor's source is a man aged 18 to 30 with alopecia areata. Some clones in this sample may be carry-over from other donors' samples. The DNA for the CDR3 is TGTGCCAGCACCCATAGCACGAACACCGGGGAGCTGTTTTTT. Protein sequence: CASTHSTNTGELFF.